This T cell receptor beta chain was identified in a study of T cells in Graves' hyperthyroidism and ophthalmopathy. This clonotype showed up many times. There were TCR beta CDR3 regions amplified from RNA transcripts. A first-round RT-PCR of the TCR CDR3 used the HTBI primer set. TCRdb re-called the multiplex PCR reads through MiXCR, storing one row per CDR3 protein. The repertoire has a few hundred thousand distinct CDR3 sequences, approximately 15% of them found once; the top ten carry around a third. This CDR3 is 14 amino acids long. Trimming at V came to 0 bases and at J to 6 bases, leaving 5 bases not matched to a gene. Looked up from germline, CDR1 is SGHRS and CDR2 is YFSETQ. These patients, aged 18 to 65, had recently diagnosed hyperthyroidism lasting under 2 months.

Sequencing used blood. This TCR derives from a woman aged 25 to 39 with Graves' hyperthyroidism. V and J are TRBV5-1 and TRBJ1-1; 7 bases align to TRBD1. The CDR3 coding sequence is TGCGCCAGCAGCTTGGGTGACAGGGTTCCTGAAGCTTTCTTT. It specifies CASSLGDRVPEAFF.